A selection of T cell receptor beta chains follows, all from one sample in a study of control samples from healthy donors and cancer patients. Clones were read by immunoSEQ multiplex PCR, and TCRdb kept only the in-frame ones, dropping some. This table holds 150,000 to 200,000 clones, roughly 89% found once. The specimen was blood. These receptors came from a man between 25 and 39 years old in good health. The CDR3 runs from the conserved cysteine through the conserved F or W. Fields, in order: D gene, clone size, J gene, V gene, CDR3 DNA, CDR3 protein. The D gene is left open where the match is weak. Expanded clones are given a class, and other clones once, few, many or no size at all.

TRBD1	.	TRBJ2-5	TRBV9	TGTGCCAGCAGCGGGACAGGCCAAGAGACCCAGTACTTC	CASSGTGQETQYF
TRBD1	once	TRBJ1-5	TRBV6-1	TGTGCCAGCAGTGAGACAGGGAATCAGCCCCAGCATTTT	CASSETGNQPQHF
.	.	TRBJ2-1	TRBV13	TGTGCCAGCAGCCGATCCTACCTCTCCTACAATGAGCAGTTCTTC	CASSRSYLSYNEQFF
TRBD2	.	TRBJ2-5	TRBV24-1	TGTGCCACCAGTGATTCGGGGGGTTCACTCCAAGAGACCCAGTACTTC	CATSDSGGSLQETQYF
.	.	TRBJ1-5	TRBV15	TGTGCCACCAGCAGAGATCAAGGGGCTCCACTCTATAGCAATCAGCCCCAGCATTTT	CATSRDQGAPLYSNQPQHF
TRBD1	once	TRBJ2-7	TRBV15	TGTGCCACCAGCAGAGATCGGGACAGGGCGGGGAGCGAGCAGTACTTC	CATSRDRDRAGSEQYF
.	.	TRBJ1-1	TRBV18	TGTGCCAGCTCACGTGAGACAGCTTTCTTT	CASSRETAFF
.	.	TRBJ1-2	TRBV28	TGTGCCAGCAGTTTAGGTCGGCAGTTCTATGGCTACACCTTC	CASSLGRQFYGYTF
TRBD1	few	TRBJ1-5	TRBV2	TGTGCCAGCAGTGATAGGGGGCGCACTCAGCCCCAGCATTTT	CASSDRGRTQPQHF
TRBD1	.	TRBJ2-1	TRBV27	TGTGCCAGCAGTTTCCACCGGGACAGGGGAAGTTTAGGGAATGAGCAGTTCTTC	CASSFHRDRGSLGNEQFF
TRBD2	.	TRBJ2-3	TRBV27	TGTGCCAGCAGTCCCCTAGCGGGAGGGACCACAGATACGCAGTATTTT	CASSPLAGGTTDTQYF
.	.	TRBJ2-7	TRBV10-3	TGTGCCATCAGAGGGGGGCCGGACGAGCAGTACTTC	CAIRGGPDEQYF
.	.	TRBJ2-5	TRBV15	TGTGCCACCCACGACGGGGAGACCCAGTACTTC	CATHDGETQYF
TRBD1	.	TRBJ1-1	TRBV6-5	TGTGCCAGCAGTCACAGGGGTGCTGAAGCTTTCTTT	CASSHRGAEAFF
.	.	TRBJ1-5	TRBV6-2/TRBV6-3	TGTGCCAGCAGTTGGGAGGGAAATCAGCCCCAGCATTTT	CASSWEGNQPQHF
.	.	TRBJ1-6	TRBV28	TGTGCCAGCAGTTTTGATCGGGGGGTCTCACCCCTCCACTTT	CASSFDRGVSPLHF
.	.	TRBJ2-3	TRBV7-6	TGTGCCAGCAGCTTAGGGGGGGGCGGGGGAGATACGCAGTATTTT	CASSLGGGGGDTQYF
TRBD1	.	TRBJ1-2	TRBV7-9	TGTGCCAGCAGCTTATTTGGGGTCGTGGACAGGAACGGATCCTATGGCTACACCTTC	CASSLFGVVDRNGSYGYTF
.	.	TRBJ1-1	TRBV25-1	TGTGCCAGCAGTCCGCCGGGGGGGGTGAACACTGAAGCTTTCTTT	CASSPPGGVNTEAFF
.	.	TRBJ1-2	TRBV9	TGTGCCAGCAGCGTAGCTACAGGATATGGCTACACCTTC	CASSVATGYGYTF
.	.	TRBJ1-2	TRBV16	TGTGCCAGCAGCTCAAACTTAAATGGCTACACCTTC	CASSSNLNGYTF
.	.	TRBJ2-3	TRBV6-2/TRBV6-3	TGTGCCAGCAGTTACTACCCCAGCTGGCCTAGCACAGATACGCAGTATTTT	CASSYYPSWPSTDTQYF
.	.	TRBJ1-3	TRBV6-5	TGTGCCAGCAGTCTTTCCTCTGGAAACACCATATATTTT	CASSLSSGNTIYF
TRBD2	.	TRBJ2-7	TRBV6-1	TGTGCCAGCAGTGTGGCTAGCGGGGGCCGCTCCTACGAGCAGTACTTC	CASSVASGGRSYEQYF
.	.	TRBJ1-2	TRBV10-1	TGCGCCAGTGAAAATTTGGCTAGTGACTATGGCTACACCTTC	CASENLASDYGYTF
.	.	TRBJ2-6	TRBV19	TGTGCCAGTAGTATCCGCGGGACTGGGGCCAACGTCCTGACTTTC	CASSIRGTGANVLTF
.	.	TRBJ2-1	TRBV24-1	TGTGCCACCAGTGATTTAGCGGTGGCGGTATATGAGCAGTTCTTC	CATSDLAVAVYEQFF
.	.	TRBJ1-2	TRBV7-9	TGTGCCAGCAGCTCCCGGGAGTATGGCTACACCTTC	CASSSREYGYTF